What follows describes a single T cell receptor beta chain. Its specificity is not known. Germline V lookup: CDR1 SQVTM, CDR2 ANQGSEA. This CDR3 is 14 amino acids long. V lost 6 bases to trimming and J lost 4 bases, with 18 bases between them. Preparation of the TCRbeta library involved a method that used unique molecular identifiers. TCRdb independently ran MiXCR on the PCR reads; one entry per CDR3 protein. The data hold about 980,000 distinct CDR3 sequences, with about 29% observed a single time. These data belong to a study of T-cell reconstitution after alpha-beta-depleted transplantation in children. Broader study findings: Newly generated T cells supplied most T-cell counts and diversity one year post-transplant. Where alpha-beta T cells came from about two months after transplant was reportedly several hundred expanded graft clones. Elevated TCRbeta diversity at day 60 was traced, in some patients, to surviving recipient T cells and thymic progenitors.

Source: PBMCs, mostly from graft donor cells, taken 360 days after TCRalphabeta/CD19-depleted stem cell transplant. This chain connects TRBV29-1 to TRBJ1-2; D is undetermined. The receptor's source is a boy in the first two years of life who had a stem cell transplant for SCID, so the T cells may come from the graft donor. CDR3 region: CSVLIDDGIYGYTF. DNA for the CDR3: TGCAGCGTCCTGATCGATGACGGAATCTATGGCTACACCTTC. The variable domain in full, with the rest retrieved from reference TRBV29-1 and TRBJ1-2, is SAVISQKPSRDICQRGTSLTIQCQVDSQVTMMFWYRQQPGQSLTLIATANQGSEATYESGFVIDKFPISRPNLTFSTLTVSNMSPEDSSIYLCSVLIDDGIYGYTFGSGTRLTVV.